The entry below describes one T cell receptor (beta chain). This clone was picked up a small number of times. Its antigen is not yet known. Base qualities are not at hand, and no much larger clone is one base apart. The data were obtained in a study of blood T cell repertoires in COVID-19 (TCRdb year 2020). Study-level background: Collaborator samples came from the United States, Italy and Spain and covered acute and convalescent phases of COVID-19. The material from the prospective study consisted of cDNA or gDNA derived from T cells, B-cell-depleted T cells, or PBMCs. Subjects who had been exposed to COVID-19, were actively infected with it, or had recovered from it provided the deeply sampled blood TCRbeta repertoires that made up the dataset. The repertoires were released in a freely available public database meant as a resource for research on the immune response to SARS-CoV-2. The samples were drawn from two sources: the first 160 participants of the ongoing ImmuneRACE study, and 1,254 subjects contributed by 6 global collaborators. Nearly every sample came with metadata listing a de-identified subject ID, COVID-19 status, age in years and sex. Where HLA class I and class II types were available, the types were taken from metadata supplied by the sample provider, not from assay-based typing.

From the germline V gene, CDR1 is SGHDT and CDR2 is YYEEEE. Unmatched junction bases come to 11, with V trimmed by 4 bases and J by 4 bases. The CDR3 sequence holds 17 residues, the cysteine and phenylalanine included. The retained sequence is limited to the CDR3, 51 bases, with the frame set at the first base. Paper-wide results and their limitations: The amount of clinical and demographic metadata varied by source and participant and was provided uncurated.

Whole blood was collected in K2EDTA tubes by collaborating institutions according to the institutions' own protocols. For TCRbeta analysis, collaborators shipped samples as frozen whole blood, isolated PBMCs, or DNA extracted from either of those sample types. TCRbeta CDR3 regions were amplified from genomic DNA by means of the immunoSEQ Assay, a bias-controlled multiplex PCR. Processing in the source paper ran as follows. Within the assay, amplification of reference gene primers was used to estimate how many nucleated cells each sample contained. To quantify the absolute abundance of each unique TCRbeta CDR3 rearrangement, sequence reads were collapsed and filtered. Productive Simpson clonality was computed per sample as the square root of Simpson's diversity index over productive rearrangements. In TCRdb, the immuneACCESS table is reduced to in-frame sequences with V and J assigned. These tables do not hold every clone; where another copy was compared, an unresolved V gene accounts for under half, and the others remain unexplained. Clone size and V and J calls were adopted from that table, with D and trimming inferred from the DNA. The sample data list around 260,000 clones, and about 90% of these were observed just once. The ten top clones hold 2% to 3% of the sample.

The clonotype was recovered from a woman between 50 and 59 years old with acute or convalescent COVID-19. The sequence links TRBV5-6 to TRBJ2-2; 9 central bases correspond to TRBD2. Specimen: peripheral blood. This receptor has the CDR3 CASSAGGTAVSTGELFF. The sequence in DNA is TGTGCCAGCAGCGCGGGAGGGACGGCTGTCTCCACCGGGGAGCTGTTTTTT.